This passage covers 30 T cell receptor beta chains from one sample sequenced in a study of identical twins (dated by TCRdb to about 2016). Libraries came from 5' RACE. Sequencing was carried out with an Illumina HiSeq 2000. TCRdb passed the public sequencing reads through fastp at Q25 and MiXCR, retaining productive beta sequences. One record per CDR3 amino acid sequence lists the most common genes and DNA. Recorded for this sample are around 490,000 distinct CDR3 sequences; over 12% of them occurred a single time. Together, the top ten hold 0.35% to 0.45% of the sample. These data were also reused for a study on yellow fever vaccine responses in identical twins.

Sequences were obtained from CD4+ T cells sorted from blood. The receptors shown here come from a woman under 30 in good health.

This chain links TRBV12-3 or TRBV12-4 with TRBJ2-1, with 10 bases aligning to TRBD2. The length of the CDR3 is 15 residues. With 4 bases clipped from V and 4 bases from J, the junction kept 4 bases outside the gene matches. The CDR3 nucleotides are TGTGCCAGCAGTTCTACTAGCGGGAAGTACAATGAGCAGTTCTTC. As protein: CASSSTSGKYNEQFF.

This clonotype has only a few counts. The V call is TRBV18, the J call TRBJ1-2; perhaps TRBD1 as D (6 bases). The germline CDR1 and CDR2 sequences are KGHSH and LQKENI. V was pared by 2 bases and J by 5 bases, with 12 bases between. This CDR3 is built from 14 residues. CDR3 residues: CASSPTGKEYGYTF. CDR3 DNA: TGTGCCAGCTCACCAACAGGGAAGGAATATGGCTACACCTTC.

In this sample, this clonotype turned up a few times. This chain joins TRBV10-3 and TRBJ1-1; D is ambiguous. Trimming removed 7 bases from V and 1 base from J, with 10 bases in between. The CDR3 runs to 13 residues. From germline, CDR1 is ENHRY and CDR2 SYGVKD. The CDR3 bases are TGTGCCATCACGCGCGGGTCGAACACTGAAGCTTTCTTT. This sequence encodes CAITRGSNTEAFF.

At least ten counts were recorded for this clonotype. V is TRBV11-2 and J is TRBJ1-1; possible D gene TRBD1, 6 bases. V gave up 1 base and J gave up 4 bases, with 13 bases separating them. The CDR3 spans 15 residues. Germline CDR1 is SGHAT and CDR2 is FQNNGV. In DNA, the CDR3 is TGTGCCAGCAGCTTAGCACACAGGGTTGGCACTGAAGCTTTCTTT. Translated: CASSLAHRVGTEAFF.

This clonotype was counted many times. V and J are TRBV12-3 or TRBV12-4 and TRBJ1-3; D call uncertain. This CDR3 comprises 13 residues. V lost 6 bases and J lost 0, with 6 bases in between. The chain's CDR3 is CASRRDSGNTIYF. The CDR3, as DNA: TGTGCCAGCAGACGGGACTCTGGAAACACCATATATTTT.

The chain carries TRBV3-1 and TRBJ2-1, with D perhaps given as TRBD1 or TRBD2 (6 bases each). The CDR3 spans 17 residues. Germline V gene lookup returns CDR1 LGHDT and CDR2 YNNKEL (reference sequence). V was clipped by 1 base and J by 7 bases, with 20 bases between them. The CDR3: CASSQGGAGPQKNEQFF. The CDR3 bases are TGTGCCAGCAGCCAAGGGGGGGCAGGGCCACAAAAAAATGAGCAGTTCTTC.

This clonotype was seen only a few times. This chain joins TRBV28 and TRBJ1-4, with D unresolved. Germline CDR1 reads MDHEN; CDR2 reads SYDVKM. The CDR3 is made up of 13 amino acids. Trimming left V 5 bases short and J 6 bases short, with 10 bases between. CDR3: CASSRPVDEKLFF. For the CDR3, the DNA is TGTGCCAGCAGTCGTCCGGTAGATGAAAAACTGTTTTTT.

This chain uses TRBV3-1 with TRBJ2-1; 8 bases map to TRBD1. Germline V gives CDR1 LGHDT, CDR2 YNNKEL (reference sequence). With 1 base clipped from V and 5 bases from J, the junction kept 7 bases outside the gene matches. This CDR3 is 16 amino acids long. The CDR3 protein is CASSQVVRQGNNEQFF. The CDR3 DNA sequence: TGTGCCAGCAGCCAAGTCGTGAGACAGGGGAACAATGAGCAGTTCTTC.

This clonotype occurred a few times. The chain has TRBV27 and TRBJ2-7, with a weak D call TRBD2 (5 bases). Deletions cut 6 bases from V and 9 bases from J, with 21 bases between. The CDR3 is 14 residues long. Germline V gene sequence: CDR1 MNHEY, CDR2 SMNVEV (reference sequence). For the CDR3, the DNA is TGTGCCAGCAGCCCCCAGGAAGGAGGCAGCGGGCAGTACTTC. It specifies CASSPQEGGSGQYF.

The chain recombines TRBV20-1 with TRBJ2-1; possible D gene TRBD2, 5 bases. Germline CDR1 DFQATT, CDR2 SNEGSKA (reference sequence). The CDR3 consists of 14 residues. The ends were cut back, 0 bases at V and 1 base at J, with 7 bases in the middle. The CDR3 nucleotides read TGCAGTGCTAGAGACAGACTATCCTACAATGAGCAGTTCTTC. It specifies CSARDRLSYNEQFF.

The chain links TRBV20-1 to TRBJ2-7; unclear D gene. CDR1 is DFQATT and CDR2 is SNEGSKA in the germline V gene (reference sequence). Trimming left V 3 bases short and J 2 bases short, with 11 bases between. This CDR3 spans 13 amino acids. CDR3 in DNA: TGCAGTGCTAGCTCGGCGGTGGCCTACGAGCAGTACGTC. Amino acids: CSASSAVAYEQYV.

This clonotype came up a few times. This chain's CDR3 is CASSFLGGDEQFF. The CDR3 nucleotides are TGTGCCAGCAGTTTTCTCGGAGGGGATGAGCAGTTCTTC. The chain uses TRBV12-3 or TRBV12-4 and TRBJ2-1, with D tentatively TRBD2 (6 bases). This CDR3 contains 13 residues. Trimming took off 3 bases at V and 8 bases at J, with 11 bases between the two ends.

This clonotype was observed a few times. The V and J genes are TRBV6-1 and TRBJ1-2, with TRBD1 matching over 9 bases. V shed 6 bases and J 4 bases; nucleotides not matched to a gene: 9. CDR3 length: 15 residues. From germline, CDR1 is MNHNS and CDR2 SASEGT. This CDR3 reads CASSPTTGGLYGYTF. In nucleotides, the CDR3 is TGTGCCAGCAGCCCAACGACAGGGGGGCTCTATGGCTACACCTTC.

This clonotype was observed many times. The chain joins TRBV12-3 or TRBV12-4 to TRBJ2-5; D is tentatively TRBD1 or TRBD2 (5 bases each). This CDR3 is 11 amino acids long. Trimming cost V 3 bases and J 8 bases, with 7 bases left between them. CDR3 coding DNA: TGTGCCAGCAGTTTTGGGGGAACCCAGTACTTC. It specifies CASSFGGTQYF.

This clonotype was counted only a few times. This rearrangement joins TRBV7-2 to TRBJ2-1, with D perhaps being TRBD1 or TRBD2 (7 bases each). This CDR3 contains 15 residues. V was pared by 2 bases and J by 4 bases, with 12 bases between. CDR1 is SGHTA and CDR2 is FQGNSA in the germline V gene. CDR3 residues: CASSLFQGGYNEQFF. The CDR3 DNA reads as TGTGCCAGCAGCTTATTCCAGGGGGGGTACAATGAGCAGTTCTTC.

This clonotype was observed a few times. The chain joins TRBV12-3 or TRBV12-4 to TRBJ2-1, with D perhaps TRBD2 (5 bases). There are 13 residues in the CDR3. Trimming removed 6 bases from V and 5 bases from J, with 11 bases in between. CDR3 DNA: TGTGCCAGCAGAACCCTCGGGAACAATGAGCAGTTCTTC. It specifies CASRTLGNNEQFF.

The chain couples TRBV7-3 to TRBJ2-1; 14 bases align to TRBD2. After removal of 5 bases from V and 10 bases from J, the junction contained 7 bases not matched to a gene. From germline, CDR1 is SGHTA and CDR2 FQGTGA. This CDR3 has 15 amino acids. This CDR3 is CASSRGLAGDLEQFF. DNA for the CDR3: TGTGCCAGCAGCCGGGGACTAGCGGGAGATCTGGAGCAGTTCTTC. Together with reference TRBV7-3 and TRBJ2-1, the CDR3 gives the full variable domain: GAGVSQTPSNKVTEKGKYVELRCDPISGHTALYWYRQSLGQGPEFLIYFQGTGAADDSGLPNDRFFAVRPEGSVSTLKIQRTERGDSAVYLCASSRGLAGDLEQFFGPGTRLTVL.

This chain connects TRBV27 to TRBJ2-7; 9 nucleotides line up with TRBD1. J lost 0 bases, V lost 6 bases, and 6 bases had no gene match. From germline, CDR1 is MNHEY and CDR2 SMNVEV (reference sequence). CDR3 length equals 15 residues. CDR3: CASSRGQGSSYEQYV. The CDR3 nucleotides read TGTGCCAGCAGCCGAGGACAGGGGAGCTCCTACGAGCAGTACGTC.

This clonotype showed up just a few times. The genes are TRBV20-1 and TRBJ2-3; D unclear. With 7 bases removed from V and 4 bases from J, the gap between germline ends came to 21 bases. Germline V CDR1 and CDR2: DFQATT, SNEGSKA (reference sequence). The length of the CDR3 is 15 residues. Here the CDR3 reads CSVSRQQAAPDTQYF. The DNA for the CDR3 is TGCAGTGTATCCCGGCAGCAAGCAGCCCCAGATACGCAGTATTTT.

This clonotype has ten or more counts. This chain uses TRBV28 with TRBJ1-6; 7 nucleotides agree with TRBD1. After removal of 6 bases from V and 7 bases from J, the junction contained 12 bases not matched to a gene. CDR3 size: 16 residues. Germline V lookup: CDR1 MDHEN, CDR2 SYDVKM. The CDR3 reads CASRPIGDRSNSPLHF. The CDR3 coding sequence is TGTGCCAGCAGACCAATAGGGGACAGAAGCAATTCACCCCTCCACTTT.

The chain employs TRBV6-1 and TRBJ2-2; 7 nucleotides line up with TRBD2. The CDR3 consists of 15 residues. Germline CDR1 reads MNHNS; CDR2 reads SASEGT. V shed 11 bases, J shed 4 bases, and the junction held 13 bases outside the gene matches. The DNA of the CDR3 is TGTGCCGGATGGGGAGGGAGAGTTGGCACCGGGGAGCTGTTTTTT. Its translation is CAGWGGRVGTGELFF.

The chain is built from TRBV12-3 or TRBV12-4 and TRBJ2-3; D uncertain. V lost 4 bases and J 5 bases, leaving 10 bases between the germline ends. This CDR3 is 13 amino acids long. This chain's CDR3 is CASSSIVVDTQYF. The CDR3 coding sequence is TGTGCCAGCAGTTCCATAGTTGTAGATACGCAGTATTTT.

The chain joins TRBV3-1 to TRBJ2-6; the match to TRBD2 covers 10 bases. Germline assignment: CDR1 LGHDT and CDR2 YNNKEL (reference sequence). The J segment lost 0 bases and the V segment lost 6 bases, leaving 8 bases of the junction unmatched. The CDR3 has 18 residues. The CDR3 DNA reads as TGTGCCAGCAGTCTAGCGGGGGACAGCTACTCTGGGGCCAACGTCCTGACTTTC. Translation gives CASSLAGDSYSGANVLTF.

This clonotype was detected a few times. The chain recombines TRBV20-1 with TRBJ1-1; D is unclear. In germline, CDR1 is DFQATT, CDR2 SNEGSKA (reference sequence). CDR3 size: 13 residues. V was pared by 3 bases and J by 1 base, with 9 bases between. The CDR3: CSARPPTNTEAFF. The CDR3 DNA follows: TGCAGTGCTAGGCCCCCGACGAACACTGAAGCTTTCTTT.

This clonotype appeared a few times. The V gene is TRBV6-2 or TRBV6-3, the J gene TRBJ2-7, with 8 bases matching TRBD2. Looked up from germline, CDR1 is MNHEY and CDR2 is SVGEGT. Unmatched junction bases numbered 12, after V lost 2 bases and J lost 3 bases. This CDR3 comprises 17 residues. The CDR3 nucleotides read TGTGCCAGCAGTTACCCCGGTACGGGAGGGGCGTACTACGAGCAGTACTTC. Amino acid sequence: CASSYPGTGGAYYEQYF.

The chain employs TRBV28 and TRBJ2-1; possibly TRBD1 or TRBD2 for D (5 bases each). The CDR3 length is 18 residues. Germline CDR1 MDHEN, CDR2 SYDVKM. The V end was cut by 5 bases, the J end by 0 bases, with 20 bases between. This chain's CDR3 is CASSRAPGTVSSYNEQFF. CDR3 bases: TGTGCCAGCAGTCGCGCACCCGGGACGGTAAGCTCCTACAATGAGCAGTTCTTC.

This clonotype was seen many times. The gene calls are TRBV20-1 and TRBJ2-3, with no clear D. Trimming stripped 3 bases from V and 4 bases from J, with 2 bases between. Germline-derived CDR1 and CDR2 are DFQATT and SNEGSKA (reference sequence). This CDR3 spans 10 amino acids. The CDR3 bases are TGCAGTGCTAGTCCAGATACGCAGTATTTT. Translation gives CSASPDTQYF.

This chain connects TRBV6-1 to TRBJ2-7, with a tentative D call TRBD1 (5 bases). Trimming shortened V by 2 bases and J by 4 bases, and 18 bases separated the two germline ends. The CDR3 consists of 16 residues. The germline CDR1 and CDR2 sequences are MNHNS and SASEGT. The CDR3 protein is CASSERKVGVAYEQYF. The CDR3 DNA reads TGTGCCAGCAGTGAAAGGAAAGTAGGGGTCGCGTACGAGCAGTACTTC.

This clonotype was seen only a few times. The chain has TRBV10-3 and TRBJ2-7; TRBD1 matches 10 bases. The trim removed 6 bases at V and 0 bases at J, leaving 5 bases unmatched. The length of the CDR3 is 15 residues. CDR1 ENHRY and CDR2 SYGVKD come from the germline V gene. This chain's CDR3 is CAISPGQGVSYEQYV. CDR3 in DNA: TGTGCCATCAGCCCCGGACAGGGGGTCTCCTACGAGCAGTACGTC.

The chain uses TRBV7-9 and TRBJ1-2, with unresolved D. The ends were cut back, 5 bases at V and 1 base at J, with 8 bases in the middle. Germline assignment: CDR1 SEHNR and CDR2 FQNEAQ (reference sequence). This CDR3 has 13 residues. CDR3 in DNA: TGTGCCAGCAGCCAAACAGATAACTATGGCTACACCTTC. This translates into CASSQTDNYGYTF.